Each of the 14 T cell receptor beta chains below was sequenced from the same sample in a study. TCRdb redid the calling of the RT-PCR reads with MiXCR, one entry per CDR3 protein. The repertoire holds approximately 720,000 distinct CDR3 sequences, with approximately 15% as singletons. What was sequenced was memory CD4+ T cells from blood. The receptors originated from a female donor in good health, serving as a healthy control.

This clonotype was observed a handful of times. The V gene is TRBV7-2, the J gene TRBJ2-7, with D unclear. V lost 4 bases to trimming and J lost 2 bases, with 12 bases between them. The CDR3 totals 14 residues. Germline V CDR1 and CDR2: SGHTA, FQGNSA. The chain's CDR3 is CASSSRTVAYEQYF. The CDR3 DNA follows: TGTGCCAGCAGCTCCCGGACGGTCGCCTACGAGCAGTACTTC.

This chain uses TRBV28 with TRBJ1-1, with D perhaps matching TRBD1 (5 bases). The CDR3 is 14 amino acids. Germline-derived CDR1 and CDR2 are MDHEN and SYDVKM. Trimming pared 3 bases from V and 5 bases from J, leaving 13 bases between. This CDR3 is CASSFFDSTTEAFF. CDR3 coding DNA: TGTGCCAGCAGTTTTTTCGACAGCACTACTGAAGCTTTCTTT.

J is TRBJ1-2 and V is TRBV28; 10 bases fit TRBD1. This CDR3 region has 15 residues. V lost 6 bases to trimming and J lost 5 bases; unmatched junction nucleotides: 9. CDR1 is MDHEN, CDR2 SYDVKM, per germline. The CDR3 nucleotides read TGTGCCAGCAGCCCCCCGGGACAGGGGCGGTATGGCTACACCTTC. It codes for CASSPPGQGRYGYTF.

This clonotype occurred a few times. The rearrangement joins TRBV6-6 to TRBJ1-1; 8 bases match TRBD1. The V segment lost 2 bases and the J segment 3 bases; nucleotides outside the gene matches: 8. The CDR3 runs 16 residues. CDR1 is MNHNY, CDR2 SVGAGI, per germline (reference sequence). CDR3 bases: TGTGCCAGCAGTTACACCCGGACAGGGTGGGACACTGAAGCTTTCTTT. Translated, it gives CASSYTRTGWDTEAFF.

This clonotype was seen only a few times. The V call is TRBV20-1, the J call TRBJ1-2, with D tentatively TRBD1 (6 bases). Germline CDR1 is DFQATT and CDR2 is SNEGSKA (reference sequence). This CDR3 region has 12 residues. V was shortened by 5 bases and J by 2 bases, with 9 bases between the two germline ends. Here the CDR3 reads CSAADRNYGYTF. The CDR3 DNA reads TGCAGTGCTGCTGACAGGAACTATGGCTACACCTTC.

This clonotype was detected a few times. This chain connects TRBV5-1 to TRBJ1-2; 9 bases fit TRBD1. The CDR3 has 13 residues. The germline V gene has CDR1 SGHRS and CDR2 YFSETQ. V shed 5 bases, J shed 7 bases, and the junction held 6 bases outside the gene matches. The DNA of the CDR3 is TGCGCCAGCAGTTTACAGGGGGCGGCTGGCTACACCTTC. Protein product: CASSLQGAAGYTF.

This chain links TRBV18 with TRBJ1-1, with D possibly matching TRBD1 (5 bases). Germline lookup yields CDR1 KGHSH and CDR2 LQKENI. CDR3 length: 13 residues. Trimming stripped 3 bases from V and 6 bases from J, with 11 bases between. The CDR3 DNA reads TGTGCCAGCTCACCCCTTCAAGGGGCTGAAGCTTTCTTT. This codes for CASSPLQGAEAFF.

The chain uses TRBV6-2 or TRBV6-3 and TRBJ1-1; D possibly corresponds to TRBD1 (6 bases). The CDR3 runs 14 residues. Germline CDR1 is MNHEY and CDR2 is SVGEGT. V dropped 5 bases and J dropped 7 bases, with 17 bases sitting between them. In DNA form, the CDR3 reads TGTGCCAGCAGTGACCAGAACAGGGTATGTGAAGCTTTCTTT. It encodes CASSDQNRVCEAFF.

This clonotype was detected ten times or more. V and J are TRBV5-1 and TRBJ1-2, with D possibly matching TRBD1 (5 bases). The V end was cut by 0 bases, the J end by 5 bases, with 11 bases between. CDR3 length equals 14 residues. Germline values: CDR1 SGHRS, CDR2 YFSETQ. CDR3 loop: CASSLGGRTYGYTF. DNA of the CDR3: TGCGCCAGCAGCTTGGGTGGACGGACATATGGCTACACCTTC.

The chain carries TRBV20-1 and TRBJ1-6; D ambiguous. V was clipped by 0 bases and J by 6 bases, with 6 bases between them. Germline CDR1 DFQATT, CDR2 SNEGSKA (reference sequence). The CDR3 runs 13 residues. The CDR3 sequence: CSARDPVNSPLHF. The DNA of the CDR3 is TGCAGTGCTAGAGATCCAGTTAATTCACCCCTCCACTTT.

The chain uses TRBV27 and TRBJ1-5; the D gene is possibly TRBD1 (5 bases). The CDR3 length is 15 residues. V was clipped by 6 bases and J by 2 bases, with 14 bases between them. CDR1 is MNHEY, CDR2 SMNVEV, per germline (reference sequence). The chain's CDR3 is CASSSGRAGNQPQHF. CDR3 DNA sequence: TGTGCCAGCAGCTCGGGCAGGGCCGGCAATCAGCCCCAGCATTTT.

The V call is TRBV27, the J call TRBJ2-1; no reliable D call. This CDR3 is built from 12 residues. Trimming stripped 5 bases from V and 8 bases from J, with 10 bases between. Germline CDR1 and CDR2: MNHEY and SMNVEV (reference sequence). CDR3 amino acids: CASSRWTHEQFF. The CDR3 region has the DNA TGTGCCAGCAGTCGGTGGACCCATGAGCAGTTCTTC.

The J gene is TRBJ1-5, the V gene TRBV12-3 or TRBV12-4; tentatively, D is TRBD1 (5 bases). Trimming left V 3 bases short and J 4 bases short, with 13 bases between. The CDR3 runs 15 residues. The CDR3 region is CASSFQSGTNQPQHF. Here the CDR3 DNA reads TGTGCCAGCAGTTTTCAGTCAGGGACTAATCAGCCCCAGCATTTT.

This clonotype was counted only a few times. The chain couples TRBV27 to TRBJ1-2, with a possible D match to TRBD1 (5 bases). In germline, CDR1 is MNHEY, CDR2 SMNVEV (reference sequence). Trimming left V 4 bases short and J 2 bases short, with 8 bases between. The CDR3 totals 13 residues. The CDR3, as DNA: TGTGCCAGCAGTTCAGGGTGGAACTATGGCTACACCTTC. Amino acids: CASSSGWNYGYTF.